The next 23 T cell receptor beta chains were all read from a single sample in a study of cytomegalovirus exposure and HLA in healthy donors. PCR used 60 Vbeta primers and 13 Jbeta primers. The table came from immunoSEQ multiplex PCR; TCRdb's copy has only in-frame clones and leaves some out. There are roughly 130,000 clones in the sample; about 8.5% occur only once, and about 5.5% lies in the top ten. Material: PBMCs. Every receptor here comes from a man aged 35-49 years in good health and CMV-seronegative.

The V gene is TRBV19, the J gene TRBJ2-3; TRBD1 might be the D (6 bases). Trimming stripped 1 base from V and 2 bases from J, with 13 bases between. The CDR3 has 16 amino acids. CDR1 and CDR2 (germline): LNHDA, SQIVND (reference sequence). The CDR3 DNA sequence: TGTGCCAGTAGTATAGGGTCAGGGGAGATCACAGATACGCAGTATTTT. This gives the protein CASSIGSGEITDTQYF.

This clone occurred a few times. The V call is TRBV28, the J call TRBJ1-1, with TRBD1 as a possible D gene (5 bases). Germline CDR1 and CDR2: MDHEN and SYDVKM. Trimming removed 5 bases from V and 2 bases from J, with 21 bases in between. This CDR3 contains 17 residues. This CDR3 is CASSPTRVWGFNTEAFF. The CDR3 coding sequence is TGTGCCAGCAGTCCGACCAGGGTCTGGGGTTTCAACACTGAAGCTTTCTTT. The complete variable domain, with remaining parts taken from reference TRBV28 and TRBJ1-1, reads DVKVTQSSRYLVKRTGEKVFLECVQDMDHENMFWYRQDPGLGLRLIYFSYDVKMKEKGDIPEGYSVSREKKERFSLILESASTNQTSMYLCASSPTRVWGFNTEAFFGQGTRLTVV.

Only a few counts were recorded for this clone. The chain couples TRBV27 to TRBJ1-6, with D maybe TRBD1 (5 bases). The CDR3 is made up of 14 amino acids. Germline V lookup: CDR1 MNHEY, CDR2 SMNVEV (reference sequence). Between the trimmed V and J ends, which lost 2 bases and 11 bases, there was a span of 13 bases. CDR3 loop: CASSLGTFRTPLHF. In DNA, the CDR3 is TGTGCCAGCAGTTTAGGGACTTTTCGAACACCCCTCCACTTT.

This clone turned up a few times. V and J are TRBV18 and TRBJ1-5; possibly TRBD1 for D (5 bases). The CDR3 runs 14 residues. V was clipped by 3 bases and J by 3 bases, with 9 bases between them. Per the germline V gene, CDR1 is KGHSH and CDR2 is LQKENI. The CDR3 loop reads CASSPRQHNQPQHF. The CDR3 region has the DNA TGTGCCAGCTCACCTCGACAGCACAATCAGCCCCAGCATTTT.

The chain couples TRBV29-1 to TRBJ1-4; 9 positions match TRBD1. The CDR3 consists of 12 residues. Germline CDR1 and CDR2: SQVTM and ANQGSEA. V dropped 5 bases and J dropped 15; count of bases not matched to a gene: 10. CDR3 nucleotides: TGCAGCGTTTCCAATGGGGACAGGGTATTGTTTTTT. Its protein is CSVSNGDRVLFF.

The V gene is TRBV21-1, the J gene TRBJ2-1; TRBD1, the D gene given by the table, was not confirmed from the DNA. TRBV21-1 is annotated as a pseudogene. The CDR3 has 15 residues. CDR3: CASSKGPGAANEQFF. As DNA, the CDR3 is TGTGCCAGCAGCAAAGGCCCAGGGGCGGCTAATGAGCAGTTCTTC.

This clone was counted a single time. The chain couples TRBV28 to TRBJ2-7, with D hard to call. Trimming pared 2 bases from V and 2 bases from J, leaving 10 bases between. This CDR3 is built from 14 residues. The germline V gene encodes CDR1 MDHEN and CDR2 SYDVKM. In nucleotides, the CDR3 is TGTGCCAGCAGTTTAGGAAAACTAACCTACGAGCAGTACTTC. This gives the protein CASSLGKLTYEQYF. The entire variable domain, with the rest obtained from reference TRBV28 and TRBJ2-7, is as follows: DVKVTQSSRYLVKRTGEKVFLECVQDMDHENMFWYRQDPGLGLRLIYFSYDVKMKEKGDIPEGYSVSREKKERFSLILESASTNQTSMYLCASSLGKLTYEQYFGPGTRLTVT.

This clone has more than one count but fewer than ten. The chain recombines TRBV2 with TRBJ1-4, with D possibly being TRBD1 (6 bases). Trimming removed 6 bases at V and 5 bases at J, with 19 bases between. Germline V gives CDR1 SNHLY, CDR2 FYNNEI. The CDR3 has 16 amino acids. The CDR3: CASSTLTGAVNEKLFF. DNA of the CDR3: TGTGCCAGCAGCACGCTGACAGGAGCGGTAAATGAAAAACTGTTTTTT.

This clone showed up just a few times. The chain employs TRBV4-2 and TRBJ2-5, with 8 bases matching TRBD2. The germline CDR1 and CDR2 sequences are LGHNA and YNFKEQ. The CDR3 is made up of 14 amino acids. With 4 bases clipped from V and 1 base from J, the junction kept 2 bases outside the gene matches. The CDR3 DNA is TGTGCCAGCAGCCTAGCGGGGTTCCAAGAGACCCAGTACTTC. Its protein is CASSLAGFQETQYF.

In the case of this clone: Germline is not matched at one junction end, which may reflect a read error. The rearrangement links TRBV12-5 to TRBJ2-7; 13 positions match TRBD2. The CDR3 has 15 amino acids. CDR1 and CDR2 (germline): LGHNT, FRNRAP. CDR3 nucleotides: TGTGCTAGTGGTTTCATACTAGCGGGGGGGCGTGAGCAGCACTTC. This gives the protein CASGFILAGGREQHF. The variable domain in full, with the rest retrieved from reference TRBV12-5 and TRBJ2-7, is DARVTQTPRHKVTEMGQEVTMRCQPILGHNTVFWYRQTMMQGLELLAYFRNRAPLDDSGMPKDRFSAEMPDATLATLKIQPSEPRDSAVYFCASGFILAGGREQHFGPGTRLTVT.

This clone showed up just a few times. The rearrangement uses TRBV29-1 and TRBJ1-1; D unresolved. V was shortened by 3 bases and J by 1 base, with 6 bases between the two germline ends. The CDR3 length is 12 residues. Looked up from germline, CDR1 is SQVTM and CDR2 is ANQGSEA. Here the CDR3 reads CSVDGGNTEAFF. The DNA of the CDR3 is TGCAGCGTTGACGGCGGGAACACTGAAGCTTTCTTT.

This clone turned up a few times. CDR3 sequence (DNA): TGTGCCAGCAGTGTTAATAGCGGGTACACCGGGGAGCTGTTTTTT. Residues: CASSVNSGYTGELFF. J is TRBJ2-2 and V is TRBV2, with TRBD2 identical over 7 bases. V dropped 4 bases and J dropped 3; count of bases not matched to a gene: 5. The CDR3 has 15 residues. The germline V gene encodes CDR1 SNHLY and CDR2 FYNNEI.

The genes are TRBV27 and TRBJ2-7; TRBD1 matches 7 bases. The germline V gene encodes CDR1 MNHEY and CDR2 SMNVEV (reference sequence). This CDR3 has 14 amino acids. The J segment lost 4 bases and the V segment lost 3 bases, leaving 6 bases of the junction unmatched. The CDR3 bases are TGTGCCAGCAGTTTTTATCCGACAGGGTACGAGCAGTACTTC. Translating it yields CASSFYPTGYEQYF.

A few counts support this clone. CDR3 amino acids: CASGLGGGLVGDTQYF. The CDR3 coding sequence is TGTGCCAGCGGGCTCGGCGGGGGGCTAGTCGGGGATACGCAGTATTTT. V gene TRBV2 combines with J gene TRBJ2-3, with 8 bases identical to TRBD2. J lost 6 bases, V lost 8 bases, and 16 bases had no gene match. Per germline, CDR1 SNHLY and CDR2 FYNNEI. This CDR3 comprises 16 residues.

The V call is TRBV27, the J call TRBJ2-1, with 10 bases fitting TRBD1. The V gene end was trimmed by 5 bases and the J gene end by 9 bases; junction bases not matched to a gene: 10. Germline CDR1 reads MNHEY; CDR2 reads SMNVEV (reference sequence). This CDR3 comprises 15 residues. The CDR3 sequence: CASSGSGTGAVEQFF. In DNA, the CDR3 is TGTGCCAGCAGTGGCTCCGGGACAGGGGCAGTTGAGCAGTTCTTC.

The chain couples TRBV6-1 to TRBJ1-2, with 8 nucleotides matching TRBD1. The J segment lost 4 bases and the V segment lost 4 bases, leaving 5 bases of the junction unmatched. In germline, CDR1 is MNHNS, CDR2 SASEGT. The CDR3 consists of 14 residues. The CDR3 sequence: CASSGSGTGYGYTF. The CDR3 coding sequence is TGTGCCAGCAGTGGATCCGGGACAGGCTATGGCTACACCTTC.

The chain is built from TRBV11-2 and TRBJ1-4; D not resolved. Trimming removed 2 bases at V and 7 bases at J, with 8 bases between. Germline values: CDR1 SGHAT, CDR2 FQNNGV. This CDR3 region has 13 residues. The CDR3 sequence: CASSLYSSEKLFF. The CDR3 bases are TGTGCCAGCAGCTTATACAGCTCTGAAAAACTGTTTTTT.

This clone was counted between two and nine times. The chain is built from TRBV10-3 and TRBJ2-7; a weak D match, TRBD2 (5 bases). Germline CDR1 is ENHRY and CDR2 is SYGVKD. CDR3 length: 13 amino acids. V was cut by 0 bases and J by 7 bases, with 10 bases left in between. The CDR3 region is CAISESVGGEQYF. The CDR3 nucleotides read TGTGCCATCAGTGAGTCTGTAGGAGGAGAGCAGTACTTC.

Only a few counts were recorded for this clone. Here the CDR3 reads CAQGLGYTF. The CDR3, as DNA: TGTGCTCAGGGTCTGGGCTACACCTTC. This chain connects TRBV21-1 to TRBJ1-2; no check of the table's D call, TRBD1, against the DNA was made. TRBV21-1 is termed a pseudogene. CDR3 length: 9 residues.

This clone was detected a few times. The chain recombines TRBV6-1 with TRBJ2-2; D is uncertain. V was clipped by 7 bases and J by 2 bases, with 11 bases between them. CDR1 is MNHNS and CDR2 is SASEGT in the germline V gene. The CDR3 length is 14 residues. CDR3 DNA: TGTGCCAGCACCCCCCGCCTAAACACCGGGGAGCTGTTTTTT. This translates into CASTPRLNTGELFF.

This clone has only a few counts. J is TRBJ2-3 and V is TRBV7-3; 8 bases map to TRBD2. J gave up 3 bases and V 5 bases, and 7 bases lay outside the gene matches. The CDR3 contains 15 residues. The germline V gene has CDR1 SGHTA and CDR2 FQGTGA. As DNA, the CDR3 is TGTGCCAGCAGCCCCCGGGGGGGCCGTACAGATACGCAGTATTTT. Its protein product is CASSPRGGRTDTQYF.

This clone appeared a few times. CDR3 region: CASSHDRGFSPLHF. The DNA for the CDR3 is TGCGCCAGCAGCCACGACAGGGGCTTTTCACCCCTCCACTTT. This chain joins TRBV4-3 and TRBJ1-6, with TRBD1 matching 8 bases. This CDR3 has 14 amino acids. The trim removed 3 bases at V and 9 bases at J, leaving 4 bases unmatched. Germline-derived CDR1 and CDR2 are LGHNA and YSLEER.

This sequence joins TRBV7-2 and TRBJ1-2; 7 bases agree with TRBD1. The CDR3 loop spans 13 amino acids. With V trimmed by 6 bases and J by 7 bases, 8 bases remained unmatched. CDR1 SGHTA and CDR2 FQGNSA come from the germline V gene. The CDR3 DNA sequence: TGTGCCAGCAGGAGGACAGGAGCGTCTGGCTACACCTTC. Its protein product is CASRRTGASGYTF.